This T cell receptor beta chain was recovered during a study of cytomegalovirus exposure and HLA in healthy donors (dated by TCRdb to between 2016 and 2019). Regarding the research as a whole: In an earlier analysis of roughly 590 of the donors, 276 Gb of sequence data and approximately 120 million unique TCR beta sequences from 180 million or so T cells were reported. In an earlier analysis of 587 of the donors, high-throughput TCR beta sequencing was used to judge whether each TCR beta V gene segment behaved as functional or pseudogenic. Roughly 300 gigabases of sequencing data and around 87 million unique TCR sequences were included in an early release covering about 600 HLA-typed donors. The study combined high-throughput TCR immunosequencing, statistical association of individual TCRs with disease status, and machine learning to predict cytomegalovirus infection status. A later genetic analysis took genome-wide SNP genotypes for about 55% of the 666 donors and used that subset as a discovery cohort. On average, around 240,000 unique TCR beta nucleotide sequences were sequenced per donor among some 420 genotyped donors of the cohort, with around 19% of those sequences being non-productive. The genetic ancestry cluster associated with self-reported Caucasian donors included 81% of the roughly 400 genotyped donors. Typing coverage varied by locus: roughly 620-630 donors for A, B, C, DRB1 and DQB1; roughly 510 for DQA1; more than 600 for DPA1; roughly 450 for DPB1. A later analysis re-analyzed previously published TCR beta repertoires from 550 to 700 donors and added high-resolution HLA genotyping to study TCR occurrence patterns. Donor age, sex, ethnicity and CMV serostatus were compiled alongside the repertoire data. Along with the approximately 650-subject first cohort, a separate validation cohort of over a hundred different subjects was used. Several DR-DQ haplotypes were treated as single units for association and clustering because of strong linkage in the cohort. Class I and class II HLA loci were covered by the typing at four-digit resolution. Every discovery cohort repertoire had been produced on one sequencing platform. The study used immunosequencing to profile the T cell repertoires of hundreds of subjects and linked those repertoires to cytomegalovirus serostatus. In the later analysis, no new phenotypic data were used to find candidate immune exposures; instead, reliance was placed on TCR beta sequences and their occurrence across donors. The study aimed to test whether cataloging public T cell receptors could reveal signatures of past pathogen exposure.

The CDR3 has 13 amino acids, counting the end cysteine and phenylalanine. This entry keeps only the CDR3 DNA: 39 bases, framed from base 1. V is reduced by 2 bases and J by 5 bases, leaving a spacing of 9 bases between them. CDR1 and CDR2, looked up from the germline V gene, are MNHNS and SASEGT. Points on this clone: Its antigen target is currently unknown. No base quality values were provided; no much bigger clone lies one nucleotide off.

Libraries were prepared through the immunoSEQ multiplex PCR assay. For the multiplex PCR, a mixture combining 60 forward primers for TCR Vbeta segments and 13 reverse primers for TCR Jbeta segments was used. The CDR3 region of rearranged TCR beta genes was amplified from genomic DNA by a multiplex PCR assay. The Illumina HiSeq System was used to sequence the amplified TCR beta libraries as 87-base-pair reads. Regarding the original processing steps: A later analysis counted about 80 million unique TCR beta chains across the 666 repertoires, and 9 million to 14 million of these chains were shared by at least two donors. Raw reads were error-corrected and collapsed into unique sequences by a nearest-neighbor algorithm in which closely related sequences were merged to remove PCR and sequencing errors. V, D and J gene segments were assigned by aligning CDR3 sequences to IMGT reference sequences. For a sequence to be retained, a match of at least six nucleotides to both a V gene segment and a J gene segment was required. A rearrangement counted as productive if the CDR3 had no stop codons and remained in frame with V and J, and every other rearrangement counted as non-productive. CDR3 was defined according to IMGT convention as the region running from the second conserved V-encoded cysteine to the conserved J-encoded phenylalanine. The earlier analysis of fewer than 700 of the donors excluded sequences that lacked an unambiguous match to a single V gene segment. In an earlier analysis of 587 of the donors, a V segment was called functional when productive rearrangements were above 56.7%, and segregating when the standard deviation between donors exceeded 5%. To diagnose cytomegalovirus status from the catalog of TCR beta chain sequences, a statistical classification framework was built. In a later analysis, TCR nucleotide sequences were compared against IMGT/GENE-DB human TR gene sequences so that V and J genes could be assigned. The TCRdist pipeline was used in a later analysis to assign CDR3 sequences and most-parsimonious VDJ recombination scenarios. A later analysis defined each TCR beta chain by its CDR3 amino acid sequence plus V-gene family, and excluded reads lacking a unique V-gene family. As a way to deal with suspected cross-contamination and a sequencing artifact, a later analysis dropped 592 nucleotide sequences that were highly shared and had low generation probability. A later analysis calculated a clonal expansion index for each public chain from normalized within-repertoire ranks of inferred template counts. A later analysis computed generation probabilities with a VDJ recombination model fitted to out-of-frame rearrangements, and checked the results against IGoR. A later analysis scored TCR-TCR, TCR-HLA and TCR-CMV co-occurrence with hypergeometric tests, applying a repertoire-size bias correction to TCR pairs. A later analysis estimated false discovery rates by permuting HLA or CMV assignments 20 times. A later analysis grouped co-occurring TCRs with DBSCAN, adding TCRdist sequence similarity when clustering within HLA-allele-positive subsets. Co-occurrence clustering excluded repertoires with fewer than 30,000 or more than 120,000 public chains, plus five with anomalous nucleotide sharing. TCRdb mirrors the immuneACCESS table, restricted to in-frame sequences. Some clones are absent from its copies; in checked studies, under half trace to an unresolved V gene, and the reason for the others is unknown. V and J calls and clone size are as listed in that table; D and trimming were resolved from the DNA. The sample table holds approximately 88,000 clones, of which about 74% were seen once. The ten largest make up less than 4.5% of the sample.

The cohort comprised approximately 700 healthy bone marrow donors. At the time of sampling, every cohort member was nominally healthy, though immune exposures that went unrecorded were likely present. The donor tested CMV seronegative, placing the donor among the 350 or so seronegative members of the cohort. Every donor gave a peripheral blood sample, and the peripheral blood mononuclear cells from that sample were used for TCR beta sequencing. Genomic DNA extraction from the blood cell samples was performed with the Qiagen DNeasy Blood Extraction Kit. What the research found in general, with its limitations: An association between a missense DCLRE1C variant and V-gene and J-gene trimming of TCR beta chains was found in a later genetic analysis and replicated in an independent cohort. Correlated functional status among segregating V segments might be attributable to linkage disequilibrium, but an unknown experimental factor could not be ruled out. An earlier analysis of 587 of the donors showed that most TCR beta V segments appeared in productive rearrangements either about 87% or about 30% of the time, which broadly matched IMGT annotations. A further reported finding was that TCR beta sequences accurately predicted the HLA-A and HLA-B alleles for most subjects in the first cohort. The only immune exposure information available for the cohort was CMV serostatus. According to a later analysis, TCR association rates differed among HLA loci, with DRB1 alleles showing the most associated TCRs and HLA-C alleles showing the fewest. In the study, 150 to 200 TCR beta chains were listed as associated with cytomegalovirus. When HLA alleles, especially DR and DQ, strongly co-occurred, TCR associations were difficult to assign to individual alleles. Sequencing depth was assumed to be roughly uniform across donors in the presence/absence analyses, though that assumption may not hold. Cytomegalovirus status was reported to be diagnosed by the classifier with high specificity and sensitivity in both the original and validation cohorts. A later analysis reported that several top co-occurrence clusters appeared linked to parvovirus B19, influenza, CMV and Epstein-Barr virus. Most TCR sequences were seen in very few donors, while some public TCRs were found in many individuals. The authors suggested that the approach could potentially be generalized to other disease states and immunological phenotypes. In a later genetic analysis, fewer N-insertions in productive TCRs were reported among donors in an Asian-associated ancestry cluster than the roughly 700-donor mean. Three of the identified cytomegalovirus-associated TCR beta chains were confirmed in vitro to be specific for cytomegalovirus antigens. Because the 87-base-pair reads could not distinguish some IMGT-functional V segments, including TRBV6-2 and TRBV6-3, those segments were excluded. A group of highly shared sequence variants was considered likely to be a technical artifact of the sequencing pipeline. In a later analysis, most CMV-associated TCR beta chains were found to appear HLA-restricted, with HLA associations seemingly driven largely by CMV exposure. In a later analysis, HLA-associated TCR beta chains were found to be more clonally expanded and to have lower generation probabilities than equally common non-associated chains. Because counts were too low, roughly 18 rarely observed V segments, including chromosome 9 orphons, were left out of the earlier analysis of approximately 580 of the donors. In a later analysis, over 15,000 TCR beta sequences were associated with specific HLA alleles at a false discovery rate of 0.05. The cohort was sequenced for TCR beta chains only, and without alpha or paired-chain data the features that could be detected were limited. Because some donors lacked HLA typing at each locus, the association tests relied only on the typed subset.

The chain links TRBV6-1 with TRBJ1-1, with the D gene not confidently named. The material sequenced was PBMCs. The receptor was isolated from a man aged 30 to 45 in good health and CMV-seronegative. The nucleotide sequence is TGTGCCAGCAGTGAATATGAGGGTACTGAAGCTTTCTTT. This codes for CASSEYEGTEAFF.